The next 18 T cell receptor beta chains were all read from a single sample in a study of cytomegalovirus exposure and HLA in healthy donors. PCR was performed using 60 Vbeta and 13 Jbeta primers. Generated by immunoSEQ multiplex PCR, the TCRdb table keeps only in-frame clones and is missing some. The sample totals fewer than 100,000 clones. The sequenced material came from PBMCs. The origin of the receptors is a man in his fifties in good health and CMV-seronegative.

V gene TRBV9 combines with J gene TRBJ2-1, with 10 bases fitting TRBD1. The germline gives CDR1 SGDLS, CDR2 YYNGEE. The CDR3 has 14 amino acids. V lost 4 bases, J lost 5 bases, and 3 bases stayed unmatched. CDR3 nucleotides: TGTGCCAGCAGCCCCGGGACAGGGGACAATGAGCAGTTCTTC. Translating gives CASSPGTGDNEQFF.

The chain has TRBV7-2 and TRBJ2-7; 8 bases are shared with TRBD1. CDR1 and CDR2 (germline): SGHTA, FQGNSA. The CDR3 loop spans 14 amino acids. V lost 9 bases and J lost 3; bases outside the gene matches: 10. CDR3 sequence (DNA): TGTGCCAGTAGGCCGGGACAGGCACTCTACGAGCAGTACTTC. This encodes CASRPGQALYEQYF.

The V and J genes are TRBV19 and TRBJ1-5; 8 bases are shared with TRBD1. This CDR3 contains 15 residues. V shed 6 bases, J shed 4 bases, and the junction held 8 bases outside the gene matches. Germline values: CDR1 LNHDA, CDR2 SQIVND (reference sequence). This chain's CDR3 is CASRTEDRENQPQHF. CDR3 in DNA: TGTGCCAGTAGAACCGAGGACAGGGAAAATCAGCCCCAGCATTTT.

The rearrangement joins TRBV4-2 to TRBJ1-3, with D perhaps matching TRBD1 (6 bases). Per the germline V gene, CDR1 is LGHNA and CDR2 is YNFKEQ. This CDR3 spans 15 amino acids. Between the trimmed V and J ends, which lost 2 bases and 3 bases, there was a span of 11 bases. CDR3 region: CASSQTSQGGNTIYF. The CDR3 DNA is TGTGCCAGCAGCCAAACTTCACAGGGTGGAAACACCATATATTTT.

V usage is TRBV4-1 and J usage is TRBJ2-1; possibly TRBD2 for D (6 bases). The CDR3 contains 15 residues. The V gene lost 3 bases and the J gene lost 7 bases, with 16 bases spanning the gap. The germline CDR1 and CDR2 sequences are MGHRA and YSYEKL. The CDR3 DNA reads TGCGCCAGCAGCCAGCTGCTCGGGACTTATAATGAGCAGTTCTTC. This encodes CASSQLLGTYNEQFF.

The rearrangement joins TRBV11-2 to TRBJ2-3; 9 bases are a match to TRBD2. The trim removed 5 bases at V and 4 bases at J, leaving 7 bases unmatched. Germline V gene lookup returns CDR1 SGHAT and CDR2 FQNNGV. This CDR3 contains 15 residues. DNA for the CDR3: TGTGCCAGCAGCCCTGCGGGGGGGGCTCCAGATACGCAGTATTTT. This gives the protein CASSPAGGAPDTQYF.

The chain couples TRBV6-5 to TRBJ1-2, with D perhaps TRBD1 (5 bases). This CDR3 spans 14 amino acids. V shed 6 bases and J shed 2 bases, with 13 bases lying between them. Germline loops: CDR1 MNHEY, CDR2 SVGAGI. The CDR3 region has the DNA TGTGCCAGCAGCCCCTTCGACAGAAACTATGGCTACACCTTC. It translates to CASSPFDRNYGYTF.

The genes are TRBV6-5 and TRBJ2-5, with 7 bases that match TRBD1. Per germline, CDR1 MNHEY and CDR2 SVGAGI. There are 14 residues in the CDR3. Trimming at V came to 1 base and at J to 2 bases, leaving 1 base not matched to a gene. CDR3 in amino acids: CASSYLDRQETQYF. CDR3 nucleotide sequence: TGTGCCAGCAGTTACTTGGACAGGCAAGAGACCCAGTACTTC.

The chain carries TRBV5-1 and TRBJ1-1; D remains ambiguous. Trimming took off 0 bases at V and 3 bases at J, with 6 bases between the two ends. Germline CDR1 SGHRS, CDR2 YFSETQ. This CDR3 comprises 13 residues. DNA for the CDR3: TGCGCCAGCAGCTTGGCCATGTACACTGAAGCTTTCTTT. Its translation is CASSLAMYTEAFF.

This rearrangement joins TRBV7-6 to TRBJ2-7, with 9 bases identical to TRBD1. V dropped 1 base and J dropped 5; count of bases not matched to a gene: 12. Germline lookup yields CDR1 SGHVS and CDR2 FNYEAQ. This CDR3 is 17 amino acids long. The CDR3 DNA follows: TGTGCCAGCAGCTTAGATATGACCGGGACAGGGATGGACGAGCAGTACTTC. Protein sequence: CASSLDMTGTGMDEQYF.

The rearrangement links TRBV28 to TRBJ2-7, with 9 bases fitting TRBD1. The germline gives CDR1 MDHEN, CDR2 SYDVKM. Trimming took 5 bases from V and 2 from J; bases not matched to a gene: 10. The CDR3 consists of 16 residues. This chain's CDR3 is CASSQSGTGIAYEQYF. The CDR3 bases are TGTGCCAGCAGTCAATCCGGGACAGGGATCGCCTACGAGCAGTACTTC.

The chain combines TRBV4-2 with TRBJ2-1; TRBD1 aligns across 10 bases. The germline V gene encodes CDR1 LGHNA and CDR2 YNFKEQ. V shed 1 base, J shed 5 bases, and the junction held 8 bases outside the gene matches. The CDR3 is made up of 17 amino acids. In DNA, the CDR3 is TGTGCCAGCAGCCAAGGGATTGGGGACAGGGGCCACAATGAGCAGTTCTTC. It yields the protein CASSQGIGDRGHNEQFF.

The chain couples TRBV6-5 to TRBJ1-1; D unclear. Germline assignment: CDR1 MNHEY and CDR2 SVGAGI. Trimming removed 2 bases from V and 4 bases from J, with 14 bases in between. The CDR3 sequence is 15 residues long. The CDR3 DNA reads TGTGCCAGCAGTTACGCGTTCGGGGAGGGCACTGAAGCTTTCTTT. Residues: CASSYAFGEGTEAFF.

The chain joins TRBV18 to TRBJ2-3, with D perhaps TRBD1 (6 bases). The germline gives CDR1 KGHSH, CDR2 LQKENI. The CDR3 loop spans 14 amino acids. V lost 1 base and J 5 bases, leaving 10 bases between the germline ends. CDR3 nucleotide sequence: TGTGCCAGCTCACCACGTCCGGGACAAGATACGCAGTATTTT. Translation gives CASSPRPGQDTQYF.

The chain links TRBV18 to TRBJ2-2; 7 bases agree with TRBD1. With 6 bases clipped from V and 0 bases from J, the junction kept 4 bases outside the gene matches. The CDR3 runs to 15 residues. The germline V gene encodes CDR1 KGHSH and CDR2 LQKENI. Here the CDR3 DNA reads TGTGCCAGCTCCACTGGGACAGCGAACACCGGGGAGCTGTTTTTT. Amino acid sequence: CASSTGTANTGELFF.

The V gene is TRBV4-3, the J gene TRBJ2-5; perhaps TRBD2 as D (5 bases). The CDR3 is 15 amino acids. Germline lookup yields CDR1 LGHNA and CDR2 YSLEER. V was cut by 0 bases and J by 5 bases, with 13 bases left in between. CDR3 loop: CASSQDSGILETQYF. The CDR3 region has the DNA TGCGCCAGCAGCCAAGATTCGGGGATCTTGGAGACCCAGTACTTC.

The DNA of the CDR3 is TGTGCCAGCTCACCGTCTGTTGATGAAAAACTGTTTTTT. Its translation is CASSPSVDEKLFF. The rearrangement links TRBV18 to TRBJ1-4; D is undetermined. The ends were cut back, 3 bases at V and 6 bases at J, with 8 bases in the middle. The CDR3 loop spans 13 amino acids. Per germline, CDR1 KGHSH and CDR2 LQKENI.

The chain is built from TRBV28 and TRBJ1-5; 7 bases match TRBD1. Per the germline V gene, CDR1 is MDHEN and CDR2 is SYDVKM. The junction had 13 bases not matched to a gene; V was cut back by 4 bases and J by 7 bases. The CDR3 is 16 residues long. The CDR3 DNA reads TGTGCCAGCAGTTCCTTGACCAGGGGGAGACACCAGCCCCAGCATTTT. This encodes CASSSLTRGRHQPQHF.